Sequencing of this T cell receptor beta chain was carried out in a study of cytomegalovirus exposure and HLA in healthy donors. Study-wide findings and caveats: Accounts indicate the classifier identified cytomegalovirus status with strong specificity and sensitivity. Researchers reported from a later analysis that most CMV-associated TCR beta chains appeared HLA-restricted. It was confirmed in vitro that three of the CMV-associated chains were specific for CMV antigens. Reportedly, fewer N-insertions than the roughly 700-donor mean appeared in an Asian-associated ancestry cluster in a later analysis.

Amplification used 60 Vbeta primers and 13 Jbeta primers. The table came from immunoSEQ multiplex PCR; TCRdb's copy has only in-frame clones and leaves some out. The table records some 160,000 clones, approximately 80% of them present only once. The CDR3 has 15 residues. Looked up from germline, CDR1 is SEHNR and CDR2 is FQNEAQ (reference sequence). Trimming took off 1 base at V and 4 bases at J, with 10 bases between the two ends. As to this clone: Its antigen is as yet unknown.

The sequenced sample consisted of PBMCs. This chain links TRBV7-9 with TRBJ2-2, with D perhaps matching TRBD2 (6 bases). This receptor was taken from a woman between 40 and 55 years old in good health and CMV-seronegative. This CDR3 is CASSLEGGITGELFF. DNA of the CDR3: TGTGCCAGCAGCTTAGAAGGAGGGATCACCGGGGAGCTGTTTTTT.